The 28 T cell receptor beta chains presented below share a single source sample, sequenced in a study of blood T cell repertoires in COVID-19. The repertoire was sequenced with immunoSEQ multiplex PCR; TCRdb's copy has only in-frame clones and lacks some. The sample lists a few hundred thousand clones; around 87% were seen once. Sequenced input: PBMCs or T cells enriched from blood (not recorded which). Source of these receptors: a man in his forties in a cohort exposed to, infected with or recovered from COVID-19 (not recorded which).

The rearrangement uses TRBV4-1 and TRBJ2-7; 14 nucleotides agree with TRBD2. J was trimmed by 6 bases and V by 4 bases; bases with no gene match: 5. The CDR3 is 15 amino acids. CDR1 and CDR2 from the germline V gene are MGHRA and YSYEKL. CDR3 protein: CASSPPGTSGSEQYF. As DNA, the CDR3 is TGCGCCAGCAGCCCCCCTGGGACTAGCGGGAGCGAGCAGTACTTC.

This clone was seen a few times. V is TRBV27 and J is TRBJ2-7, with 9 bases matching TRBD1. The CDR3 is 15 amino acids. Germline CDR1 reads MNHEY; CDR2 reads SMNVEV (reference sequence). V lost 3 bases, J lost 4 bases, and 7 bases stayed unmatched. DNA of the CDR3: TGTGCCAGCAGTTTTGCTTTCGGGACAGGGTACGAGCAGTACTTC. This encodes CASSFAFGTGYEQYF.

The rearrangement uses TRBV2 and TRBJ2-5; 13 bases are shared with TRBD2. The CDR3 totals 15 residues. The V gene's germline CDR1 is SNHLY and CDR2 FYNNEI. Trimming removed 6 bases from V and 4 bases from J; junction bases left unmatched: 5. CDR3 DNA sequence: TGTGCCAGCAGCCGGACTAGCGGGAGCGTAGAGACCCAGTACTTC. Translating it yields CASSRTSGSVETQYF.

CDR3 DNA: TGTGCCACCAGCAGGAGCAATGAGCAGTTCTTC. Encoded protein: CATSRSNEQFF. The J gene is TRBJ2-1, the V gene TRBV15; D gene unclear. Trimming removed 3 bases at V and 6 bases at J, with 3 bases between. The CDR3 has 11 amino acids. Per germline, CDR1 LNHNV and CDR2 YYDKDF (reference sequence).

This clone came up once. The V call is TRBV28, the J call TRBJ2-2; TRBD1 might be the D (5 bases). The ends were cut back, 10 bases at V and 5 bases at J, with 14 bases in the middle. Germline CDR1 reads MDHEN; CDR2 reads SYDVKM. This CDR3 region has 13 residues. This chain's CDR3 is CATLIRETGELFF. The CDR3, as DNA: TGTGCCACCCTCATCAGGGAAACCGGGGAGCTGTTTTTT.

The V call is TRBV10-3, the J call TRBJ1-1; 10 nucleotides line up with TRBD1. This CDR3 region has 16 residues. V was clipped by 6 bases and J by 2 bases; unmatched bases: 9. Germline V gene lookup returns CDR1 ENHRY and CDR2 SYGVKD. The CDR3 reads CAIRPGQGWPNTEAFF. DNA for the CDR3: TGTGCCATCAGACCGGGACAGGGGTGGCCTAACACTGAAGCTTTCTTT.

In its sample, this clone was seen a few times. The CDR3 protein is CASSRAGELFF. The CDR3 DNA is TGTGCCAGCAGCAGAGCCGGGGAGCTGTTTTTT. The chain carries TRBV3-1 (or the pseudogene TRBV3-2) and TRBJ2-2; D not resolved. The CDR3 has 11 residues. CDR1 and CDR2 (germline): LGHDT, YNNKEL (reference sequence). V lost 5 bases, J lost 6 bases, and 4 bases lay in between.

V and J are TRBV18 and TRBJ1-5, with D unresolved. Trimming left V 3 bases short and J 6 bases short, with 21 bases between. The CDR3 loop spans 17 amino acids. From germline, CDR1 is KGHSH and CDR2 LQKENI. The CDR3 DNA reads as TGTGCCAGCTCACCTCAACGGGCGGATAGAGGGAGTCAGCCCCAGCATTTT. Encoded protein: CASSPQRADRGSQPQHF.

J is TRBJ2-1 and V is TRBV19, with 8 bases lining up with TRBD2. Unmatched junction bases numbered 4, after V lost 6 bases and J lost 0 bases. Germline-derived CDR1 and CDR2 are LNHDA and SQIVND (reference sequence). CDR3 length: 15 residues. Written as DNA, the CDR3 is TGTGCCAGTAGGAGTAGCGGGACCTCCTACAATGAGCAGTTCTTC. Its translation is CASRSSGTSYNEQFF.

The chain recombines TRBV5-4 with TRBJ2-1, with 8 bases matching TRBD2. Germline lookup yields CDR1 SGHNT and CDR2 YYREEE (reference sequence). There are 14 residues in the CDR3. J lost 9 bases, V lost 6 bases, and 11 bases had no gene match. The CDR3 is CASNPRGGSGEQFF. CDR3 sequence (DNA): TGTGCCAGCAACCCCCGGGGGGGATCTGGTGAGCAGTTCTTC.

The rearrangement links TRBV6-2 or TRBV6-3 to TRBJ2-7; D unclear. The CDR3 runs to 15 residues. Trimming removed 2 bases from V and 6 bases from J, with 17 bases in between. CDR1 MNHEY and CDR2 SVGEGT come from the germline V gene. CDR3 sequence: CASSYGTVRRSEQYF. The CDR3 bases are TGTGCCAGCAGTTACGGTACAGTAAGGCGCAGCGAGCAGTACTTC.

V usage is TRBV10-2 and J usage is TRBJ2-7, with 10 positions matching TRBD1. The V and J ends lost 2 bases and 5 bases, in that order; junction bases with no gene match: 6. The CDR3 is made up of 15 amino acids. Germline CDR1 reads WSHSY; CDR2 reads SAAADI. The CDR3 is CASSEPGQGMNEQYF. The DNA for the CDR3 is TGCGCCAGCAGTGAGCCGGGACAGGGGATGAACGAGCAGTACTTC.

The chain is built from TRBV27 and TRBJ1-3; D remains unclear. CDR1 MNHEY and CDR2 SMNVEV come from the germline V gene (reference sequence). The V end was cut by 3 bases, the J end by 3 bases, with 6 bases between. This CDR3 contains 13 residues. The CDR3 bases are TGTGCCAGCAGTTTTTCATTTGGAAACACCATATATTTT. Translating it yields CASSFSFGNTIYF.

The chain couples TRBV2 to TRBJ2-7; 15 nucleotides agree with TRBD2. CDR3 size: 14 residues. Trimming removed 6 bases from V and 7 bases from J; junction bases left unmatched: 4. The germline V gene encodes CDR1 SNHLY and CDR2 FYNNEI. The CDR3 sequence: CASSQGTSGREQYF. CDR3 sequence (DNA): TGTGCCAGCAGCCAAGGGACTAGCGGGAGGGAGCAGTACTTC.

The chain has TRBV29-1 and TRBJ2-7; D perhaps matches TRBD1 (5 bases). V lost 4 bases and J 3 bases, leaving 7 bases between the germline ends. Germline V gene lookup returns CDR1 SQVTM and CDR2 ANQGSEA. CDR3 length equals 11 residues. The CDR3, as DNA: TGCAGCGTTGGACAGTTCTACGAGCAGTACTTC. Encoded protein: CSVGQFYEQYF.

V gene TRBV5-4 combines with J gene TRBJ2-2; a possible D gene is TRBD2 (5 bases). Germline CDR1 reads SGHNT; CDR2 reads YYREEE (reference sequence). The CDR3 covers 16 residues. V was trimmed by 3 bases and J by 6 bases, leaving 18 bases between them. The CDR3: CASSSSWRRGSGELFF. CDR3 nucleotides: TGTGCCAGCAGCTCGTCCTGGCGCCGCGGGTCCGGGGAGCTGTTTTTT. The full variable domain, with the rest looked up from reference TRBV5-4 and TRBJ2-2, is ETGVTQSPTHLIKTRGQQVTLRCSSQSGHNTVSWYQQALGQGPQFIFQYYREEENGRGNFPPRFSGLQFPNYSSELNVNALELDDSALYLCASSSSWRRGSGELFFGEGSRLTVL.

The J gene is TRBJ2-7, the V gene TRBV5-1, with 11 positions matching TRBD2. CDR3 length: 18 amino acids. Germline V gene lookup returns CDR1 SGHRS and CDR2 YFSETQ. J gave up 4 bases and V 5 bases, and 17 bases lay outside the gene matches. In DNA form, the CDR3 reads TGCGCCAGCAGATTCGGGACAGGGATCACTAGCGGGAGTTACGAGCAGTACTTC. Translating it yields CASRFGTGITSGSYEQYF.

The gene calls are TRBV19 and TRBJ1-4; a possible D gene is TRBD1 (5 bases). The CDR3 runs to 14 residues. The ends were cut back, 2 bases at V and 4 bases at J, with 8 bases in the middle. The V gene's germline CDR1 is LNHDA and CDR2 SQIVND (reference sequence). CDR3 DNA: TGTGCCAGTAGTATACAGGGATTTAATGAAAAACTGTTTTTT. It translates to CASSIQGFNEKLFF.

A single count supports this clone. J is TRBJ1-3 and V is TRBV12-3 or TRBV12-4; TRBD1 might be the D (6 bases). V lost 6 bases and J 5 bases, leaving 11 bases between the germline ends. CDR3 size: 13 residues. In DNA form, the CDR3 reads TGTGCCAGCAGGCCAGGGGCGCGAAACACCATATATTTT. Amino acids: CASRPGARNTIYF.

This clone appeared a single time. The CDR3 DNA sequence: TGTGCCAGCAGCTTAATGTTAGGGGCAACTAATGAAAAACTGTTTTTT. This translates into CASSLMLGATNEKLFF. The chain couples TRBV7-3 to TRBJ1-4; D is perhaps TRBD1 (5 bases). V lost 1 base and J 0 bases, leaving 9 bases between the germline ends. This CDR3 is 16 amino acids long. The germline V gene has CDR1 SGHTA and CDR2 FQGTGA.

The chain links TRBV5-1 to TRBJ2-7, with 9 bases lining up with TRBD1. In germline, CDR1 is SGHRS, CDR2 YFSETQ. V lost 1 base and J lost 3; bases outside the gene matches: 5. This CDR3 is 15 amino acids long. This chain's CDR3 is CASSLTPGQGYEQYF. In DNA, the CDR3 is TGCGCCAGCAGCTTGACCCCGGGACAGGGCTACGAGCAGTACTTC.

The rearrangement uses TRBV5-1 and TRBJ1-2, with D possibly matching TRBD1 (6 bases). The CDR3 loop spans 14 amino acids. Germline-derived CDR1 and CDR2 are SGHRS and YFSETQ. V lost 1 base, J lost 6 bases, and 13 bases lay in between. The CDR3 spells CASSLNYRVDGYTF. CDR3 bases: TGCGCCAGCAGCTTGAATTACAGGGTCGATGGCTACACCTTC.

The chain combines TRBV6-2 or TRBV6-3 with TRBJ2-1; TRBD1 is a possible D gene (6 bases). V was shortened by 6 bases and J by 6 bases, with 18 bases between the two germline ends. Germline-derived CDR1 and CDR2 are MNHEY and SVGEGT. The CDR3 has 15 residues. The CDR3 DNA follows: TGTGCCAGCAGCCCTTGGGACAACATCTTCAATGAGCAGTTCTTC. As protein: CASSPWDNIFNEQFF.

The chain uses TRBV11-2 and TRBJ2-7; 8 bases match TRBD2. The CDR3 covers 16 residues. V lost 5 bases, J lost 0 bases, and 9 bases stayed unmatched. The V gene's germline CDR1 is SGHAT and CDR2 FQNNGV. Written as DNA, the CDR3 is TGTGCCAGCAGCCATTCCGCCGGGACTAGCTCCTACGAGCAGTACTTC. Translated: CASSHSAGTSSYEQYF.

V gene TRBV5-5 combines with J gene TRBJ2-7; possibly TRBD2 for D (5 bases). This CDR3 spans 13 amino acids. The germline gives CDR1 SGHKS, CDR2 YYEKEE (reference sequence). Trimming pared 1 base from V and 6 bases from J, leaving 11 bases between. The CDR3 is CASSLWAGGEQYF. The CDR3 DNA reads as TGTGCCAGCAGCTTGTGGGCAGGAGGCGAGCAGTACTTC.

V gene TRBV19 combines with J gene TRBJ2-7; D is perhaps TRBD1 (6 bases). The length of the CDR3 is 13 residues. Deletions cut 4 bases from V and 6 bases from J, with 13 bases between. Germline V CDR1 and CDR2: LNHDA, SQIVND (reference sequence). The CDR3 region has the DNA TGTGCCAGTAGTAGGGACACGCAAGTCGAGCAGTACTTC. Its translation: CASSRDTQVEQYF.

V and J are TRBV9 and TRBJ2-5; 7 bases fit TRBD1. This CDR3 has 14 residues. Germline V gene sequence: CDR1 SGDLS, CDR2 YYNGEE. V gave up 3 bases and J gave up 4 bases; unmatched junction bases: 6. CDR3 region: CASSASTGRETQYF. DNA for the CDR3: TGTGCCAGCAGCGCCTCGACAGGGAGAGAGACCCAGTACTTC.

The genes are TRBV2 and TRBJ2-5, with TRBD2 matching over 11 bases. CDR1 and CDR2 from the germline V gene are SNHLY and FYNNEI. Trimming at V came to 7 bases and at J to 3 bases, leaving 4 bases not matched to a gene. CDR3 length: 14 amino acids. CDR3: CASNRLAGKETQYF. CDR3 sequence (DNA): TGTGCCAGCAATCGACTAGCGGGAAAAGAGACCCAGTACTTC.